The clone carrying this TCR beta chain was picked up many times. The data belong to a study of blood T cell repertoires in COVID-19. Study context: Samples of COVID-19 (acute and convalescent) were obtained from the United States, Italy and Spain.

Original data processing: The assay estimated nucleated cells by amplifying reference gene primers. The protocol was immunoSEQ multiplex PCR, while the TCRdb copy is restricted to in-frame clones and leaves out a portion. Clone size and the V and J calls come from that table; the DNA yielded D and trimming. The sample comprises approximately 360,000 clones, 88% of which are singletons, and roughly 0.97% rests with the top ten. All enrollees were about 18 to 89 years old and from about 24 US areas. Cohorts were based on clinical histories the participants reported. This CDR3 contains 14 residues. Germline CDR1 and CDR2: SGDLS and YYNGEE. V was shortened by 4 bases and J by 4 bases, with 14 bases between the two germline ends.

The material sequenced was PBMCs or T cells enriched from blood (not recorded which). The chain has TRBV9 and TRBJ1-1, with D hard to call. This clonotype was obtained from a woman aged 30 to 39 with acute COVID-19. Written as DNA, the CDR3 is TGTGCCAGCAGCCCATGGCGAGGATCCACTGAAGCTTTCTTT. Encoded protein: CASSPWRGSTEAFF.